Sequencing of this T cell receptor (beta chain) was carried out in a study of cytomegalovirus exposure and HLA in healthy donors. Primers included in the PCR were 60 Vbeta and 13 Jbeta primers. The protocol was immunoSEQ multiplex PCR, while the TCRdb copy is restricted to in-frame clones and leaves out a portion. This table holds 120,000 or so clones, over 60% found once. Only a few counts were recorded for this clone. The ends were cut back, 4 bases at V and 4 bases at J, with 13 bases in the middle. Germline CDR1 is MNHEY and CDR2 is SMNVEV (reference sequence). The CDR3 is 15 residues long. The chain combines TRBV27 with TRBJ1-4; maybe TRBD1 (6 bases). This receptor was taken from a man younger than 35 in good health and CMV-seropositive. Sequencing was carried out using PBMCs. The CDR3 here is CASSSQQGRNEKLFF. The CDR3 bases are TGTGCCAGCAGTTCCCAACAGGGCCGTAATGAAAAACTGTTTTTT.